This T cell receptor (beta chain) was documented in a study of blood T cell repertoires in COVID-19. The CDR3 spans 18 residues. V gave up 2 bases and J gave up 0 bases; unmatched junction bases: 8. The germline gives CDR1 LNHNV, CDR2 YYDKDF (reference sequence). This clone was detected a few times. Original methodology: Cell counts per sample came from amplifying reference gene primers. Only in-frame clones appear in the TCRdb table, and some are missing; sequencing was by immunoSEQ multiplex PCR. V and J calls and clone size come straight from that table; D and trimming were deduced from the DNA. This sample has some 190,000 clones, with under 80% found just once.

The TCR originated in a woman between 50 and 59 years old with acute or convalescent COVID-19. Material: peripheral blood. The chain links TRBV15 to TRBJ1-3, with 9 bases aligning to TRBD1. The CDR3 coding sequence is TGTGCCACCAGCAGACCCCCGGGACAGGGTCGCTCTGGAAACACCATATATTTT. It encodes CATSRPPGQGRSGNTIYF.